Presented here are 17 T cell receptor beta chains from one specimen sequenced in a study of control samples from healthy donors and cancer patients. Some clones are missing from TCRdb's copy, which holds only in-frame ones; the method was immunoSEQ multiplex PCR. Of 95,000 to 100,000 clones in the sample, approximately 90% were seen once. Sequenced input: blood. These receptors were collected from a man aged 30 to 39 in good health.

The J gene is TRBJ2-7, the V gene TRBV14; 14 bases fit TRBD2. V lost 6 bases to trimming and J lost 7 bases; unmatched junction nucleotides: 8. There are 15 residues in the CDR3. Per germline, CDR1 SGHDN and CDR2 FVKESK. CDR3 in amino acids: CASSRTSGRLGEQYF. The DNA of the CDR3 is TGTGCCAGCAGTCGGACTAGCGGGAGGCTGGGGGAGCAGTACTTC.

This clone was seen more than once but under ten times. Other DNA sequences from this sample encode an identical CDR3 as well. This chain uses TRBV28 with TRBJ1-5, with D possibly being TRBD1 (5 bases). The CDR3 consists of 15 residues. V was pared by 2 bases and J by 5 bases, with 13 bases between. Per germline, CDR1 MDHEN and CDR2 SYDVKM. CDR3: CASSLDQGRDQPQHF. For the CDR3, the DNA is TGTGCCAGCAGTTTAGATCAGGGTAGGGATCAGCCCCAGCATTTT.

CDR3 in amino acids: CASTRRGSRAQHF. The DNA of the CDR3 is TGTGCCAGCACCCGCCGGGGATCCCGGGCCCAGCATTTT. The rearrangement links TRBV5-8 to TRBJ1-5; D is ambiguous. Germline V gives CDR1 SGHTS, CDR2 YDEGEE. The CDR3 totals 13 residues. The ends were cut back, 6 bases at V and 11 bases at J, with 18 bases in the middle.

This chain uses TRBV4-1 with TRBJ1-5; D unresolved. The germline CDR1 and CDR2 sequences are MGHRA and YSYEKL. Deletions cut 4 bases from V and 7 bases from J, with 11 bases between. CDR3 length equals 13 residues. The CDR3 region has the DNA TGCGCCAGCAGCCCCCCCTTGGAGCAGCCCCAGCATTTT. Encoded protein: CASSPPLEQPQHF.

The chain uses TRBV7-8 and TRBJ2-3, with no clear D. Trimming left V 5 bases short and J 2 bases short, with 8 bases between. The CDR3 sequence is 13 residues long. The germline gives CDR1 SGHVS, CDR2 FQNEAQ. CDR3 DNA sequence: TGTGCCAGCAGCCACCTAATCACAGATACGCAGTATTTT. Protein product: CASSHLITDTQYF.

The chain couples TRBV18 to TRBJ2-1; 8 bases agree with TRBD2. V trimming: 2 bases; J trimming: 6 bases; junction bases outside the gene matches: 6. Looked up from germline, CDR1 is KGHSH and CDR2 is LQKENI. This CDR3 has 15 amino acids. CDR3 residues: CASSPFESGGNEQFF. As DNA, the CDR3 is TGTGCCAGCTCACCATTCGAGAGCGGGGGCAATGAGCAGTTCTTC.

The V and J genes are TRBV28 and TRBJ2-7; D may match TRBD1 or TRBD2 (5 bases each). The germline V gene encodes CDR1 MDHEN and CDR2 SYDVKM. The CDR3 sequence is 14 residues long. V was clipped by 4 bases and J by 0 bases, with 10 bases between them. In DNA, the CDR3 is TGTGCCAGCAGTTCACCGGGGCTCTCCTACGAGCAGTACTTC. It encodes CASSSPGLSYEQYF.

The V and J genes are TRBV30 and TRBJ1-5, with D possibly matching TRBD1 (6 bases). CDR1 and CDR2 from the germline V gene are GTSNPN and SVGIG (reference sequence). CDR3 length: 13 amino acids. With 1 base removed from V and 7 bases from J, the gap between germline ends came to 11 bases. The CDR3 coding sequence is TGTGCCTGGAGTGGAGGGGGATACCAGCCCCAGCATTTT. This translates into CAWSGGGYQPQHF. The variable domain in full, completed from reference TRBV30 and TRBJ1-5, reads SQTIHQWPATLVQPVGSPLSLECTVEGTSNPNLYWYRQAAGRGLQLLFYSVGIGQISSEVPQNLSASRPQDRQFILSSKKLLLSDSGFYLCAWSGGGYQPQHFGDGTRLSIL.

J is TRBJ2-1 and V is TRBV4-3; D may be TRBD1 (6 bases). The V and J ends lost 3 bases and 0 bases respectively, with 12 bases between them. This CDR3 comprises 16 residues. Per germline, CDR1 LGHNA and CDR2 YSLEER. The DNA for the CDR3 is TGCGCCAGCAGCCAGCTTACAGGGAGCTCCTACAATGAGCAGTTCTTC. It yields the protein CASSQLTGSSYNEQFF.

The chain employs TRBV6-1 and TRBJ2-7, with D tentatively TRBD1 (7 bases). V was cut by 1 base and J by 5 bases, with 12 bases left in between. Germline V gene data show CDR1 as MNHNS and CDR2 as SASEGT. The CDR3 length is 14 residues. The CDR3 region has the DNA TGTGCCAGCAGTGAAGACAGGGGAGGTGACGAGCAGTACGTC. Its protein product is CASSEDRGGDEQYV.

This chain connects TRBV19 to TRBJ2-2; 7 bases align to TRBD1. V shed 1 base and J 4 bases; nucleotides not matched to a gene: 3. Germline V gene sequence: CDR1 LNHDA, CDR2 SQIVND (reference sequence). This CDR3 region has 15 residues. CDR3 bases: TGTGCCAGTAGTATAGGACAGGGAAGCACCGGGGAGCTGTTTTTT. It is translated as CASSIGQGSTGELFF. The whole variable domain, filled in from reference TRBV19 and TRBJ2-2, reads DGGITQSPKYLFRKEGQNVTLSCEQNLNHDAMYWYRQDPGQGLRLIYYSQIVNDFQKGDIAEGYSVSREKKESFPLTVTSAQKNPTAFYLCASSIGQGSTGELFFGEGSRLTVL.

The count of this clone is one. The V call is TRBV28, the J call TRBJ2-7, with D possibly matching TRBD1 (6 bases). This CDR3 region has 15 residues. V dropped 5 bases and J dropped 2 bases, with 16 bases sitting between them. Germline-derived CDR1 and CDR2 are MDHEN and SYDVKM. CDR3 coding DNA: TGTGCCAGCAGTGAAACCGGGACAACCACCTACGAGCAGTACTTC. This sequence encodes CASSETGTTTYEQYF. The complete variable domain, with remaining parts taken from reference TRBV28 and TRBJ2-7, reads DVKVTQSSRYLVKRTGEKVFLECVQDMDHENMFWYRQDPGLGLRLIYFSYDVKMKEKGDIPEGYSVSREKKERFSLILESASTNQTSMYLCASSETGTTTYEQYFGPGTRLTVT.

The chain employs TRBV28 and TRBJ2-3; weak D call: TRBD1 (6 bases). The V end lost 6 bases, the J end lost 2 bases, and 24 bases lay between the germline ends. CDR3 length: 18 residues. Germline CDR1 is MDHEN and CDR2 is SYDVKM. The CDR3 bases are TGTGCCAGCAGCTCGCTGCAATGGGGGACACGTATCACAGATACGCAGTATTTT. Protein sequence: CASSSLQWGTRITDTQYF.

The chain recombines TRBV9 with TRBJ2-2; D unclear. Trimming shortened V by 2 bases and J by 7 bases, and 3 bases separated the two germline ends. The germline gives CDR1 SGDLS, CDR2 YYNGEE. CDR3 length: 11 residues. This CDR3 reads CASSVYGELFF. In nucleotides, the CDR3 is TGTGCCAGCAGCGTTTACGGGGAGCTGTTTTTT.

V and J are TRBV5-1 and TRBJ2-1; D call uncertain. Germline V gene sequence: CDR1 SGHRS, CDR2 YFSETQ. Trimming shortened V by 2 bases and J by 4 bases, and 13 bases separated the two germline ends. This CDR3 contains 15 residues. The CDR3 region is CASSFELDGYNEQFF. The CDR3 DNA reads TGCGCCAGCAGCTTCGAACTGGACGGATACAATGAGCAGTTCTTC.

This chain joins TRBV5-6 and TRBJ1-6, with D hard to call. The CDR3 consists of 15 residues. Per the germline V gene, CDR1 is SGHDT and CDR2 is YYEEEE. Trimming shortened V by 5 bases and J by 1 base, and 10 bases separated the two germline ends. The CDR3 region is CASRPWGSYNSPLHF. The CDR3 DNA follows: TGTGCCAGCAGGCCCTGGGGATCCTATAATTCACCCCTCCACTTT.

This chain joins TRBV27 and TRBJ1-5; a possible D gene is TRBD1 (6 bases). The CDR3 loop spans 15 amino acids. Trimming took off 2 bases at V and 6 bases at J, with 14 bases between the two ends. The germline V gene encodes CDR1 MNHEY and CDR2 SMNVEV (reference sequence). CDR3 nucleotides: TGTGCCAGCAGTTTAATAGGGGGGGTGGGTCAGCCCCAGCATTTT. Protein sequence: CASSLIGGVGQPQHF.